The present entry profiles one T cell receptor (beta chain) with its context. Judged by its sample share, this clone qualifies as medium-sized (0.01 to 0.1%). It has no known antigen specificity. The record has no base qualities; no much larger clone is one base away. The sample contains more than one DNA sequence encoding this CDR3. In light of the paper, this sample's time point label describes: tumor resected at nephrectomy. The treatment or condition tag for this specimen amounts to: 15 Gy SBRT to primary tumor, nephrectomy 4 weeks later. Samples came from a clinical trial, in which primary renal cell carcinomas received 15 Gy stereotactic body radiation therapy followed by nephrectomy 4 weeks later. Every patient's renal cell carcinoma showed clear cell pathology. The tumors were dissociated mechanically, digested with collagenase/hyaluronidase at 37 degrees C, processed in gentleMACS C tubes, and kept in liquid nitrogen. The QIAamp DNA Blood Mini Kit (Qiagen) was used to prepare genomic DNA for TCR sequencing. Samples were included in the analyses only if all quality control checks were passed.

TCR beta libraries were generated from genomic DNA with the immunoSEQ kit, following the manufacturer's recommendations. For library preparation, a first multiplex PCR was performed with proprietary primers, followed by a second PCR in which unique barcodes were added, and bead cleanups were performed after each round. A kit-provided positive control reaction and a negative control reaction were included in every sample batch. The final libraries underwent checking on an Agilent 4200 TapeStation D1000 ScreenTape, volumetric pooling, and quantification by qPCR. An Illumina NextSeq500 fitted with a MidOutput 150-cycle cartridge performed the sequencing, running 156 Read1 cycles and 15 Index1 cycles with the kit's custom primers. The pooled library was loaded at 0.75 to 1 pM, and approximately 19% PhiX control was spiked in. On the authors' methods: The vendor-processed data were analyzed in R, and a clonotype was defined as all T cells that share the same CDR3 nucleotide sequence. For clone abundance analyses, frequencies were normalized to the 10,000 most abundant clones per sample. Public T cell clones, which averaged fewer than five per sample, were removed prior to analysis. The dominant motif analysis was done with ImmunoMap using the PAM10 matrix, a gap penalty of 30, and a homology threshold of 0.3, and motifs with a cumulative frequency of at least 0.01 were considered dominant. Tumor-enriched clonotypes and baseline blood-enriched clonotypes were defined as those with an abundance difference of at least 32-fold between compartments. The Baroni-Urbani and Buser coefficient was used to measure tumor-blood repertoire similarity, and groups were compared with two-tailed Wilcoxon tests in R. TCRdb took over this immuneACCESS table, retaining in-frame rearrangements with V and J assigned. Such tables are incomplete; in checked studies, under half of the missing clones stem from an unresolved V gene, and the remainder is unexplained. V and J calls and clone size are given by that table; D and trimming were obtained from the DNA. Present in this sample are 15,000 to 20,000 clones, about 50% of which were seen just once. The top ten clonotypes cover 40% of the sample.

This record belongs to a study of radiation and T cells in renal cell carcinoma (dated by TCRdb to 2020 to 2021). As for the study more broadly: A total of around 50 samples underwent TCR beta sequencing, made up of some 26 tumors and about 27 peripheral blood samples. A total of 4 million to 5 million unique CDR3 nucleotide sequences, encoding 2.5 million to 3 million unique CDR3 amino acid sequences, were found across all 50 or so samples.

The full study reports these points: TCR clonality was higher in irradiated tumors than in controls, as the top 100 clonotypes made up an average of roughly 54% of the repertoire in irradiated tumors compared with about 45% in nephrectomy-only tumors. Because pretreatment tumor biopsies were not available, the study could not determine whether clonotypes were already present within the tumor at baseline. The single-armed trial design could not address effects of radiation dose or scheduling on the TCR repertoire. Intratumoral heterogeneity went uncaptured because the only tumor material available was small regions of roughly 1 g. Compared with control tumors, irradiated tumors had a greater number of dominant CDR3 motifs, and these motifs made up a bigger portion of the repertoire. In blood, the top tumor clonotypes increased between baseline and 2 weeks post-radiation and then shrank by 4 weeks, which suggests that tumor-resident clones expanded only transiently.

The V end loses 5 bases and the J end loses 7 bases, and a stretch of 8 bases separates them. The CDR3 goes from the cysteine to the phenylalanine over 12 residues. The retained sequence is limited to the CDR3, 36 bases, with the frame set at the first base. Sequences SGHNT (CDR1) and YENEEA (CDR2) are obtained from the germline V gene. The receptor chain draws on TRBV11-3 and TRBJ2-2, with the D segment identity uncertain. Sequences were derived from tumor tissue, sampled from a patient whose treatment included radiotherapy and nephrectomy. The receptor was isolated from an older woman with renal cell carcinoma. CDR3 protein: CASSPDRGELFF. The DNA sequence reads TGTGCCAGCAGCCCTGATCGCGGGGAGCTGTTTTTT.